This TCR beta chain comes out of a study of T cell repertoires in cytomegalovirus infection. Findings and caveats of the study: The response measured ex vivo was dominated by TCR beta clonotypes (HLA-C-restricted and CMV-specific).

TCRdb called the reads again in MiXCR, with one record for every CDR3 protein. The profile shows roughly 120,000 distinct CDR3 sequences, about 32% of them singletons. The CDR3 has 19 residues. V was clipped by 5 bases and J by 2 bases, with 25 bases between them. Germline V gene data show CDR1 as SGHVS and CDR2 as FQNEAQ. This clonotype has a count of ten or more. As yet, its antigen is unknown. The clonotype originates from a human donor in good health (CMV status not recorded). Some clones in this sample may be carry-over from other donors' samples. This chain links TRBV7-8 with TRBJ1-5, with a tentative D call TRBD1 (6 bases). Material: CD8+ T cells from cultured PBMCs, obtained from culture after CMV antigen stimulation. CDR3 in DNA: TGTGCCAGCAGCGAACGGGCAGTAACGGGGGCTGGGGGCAATCAGCCCCAGCATTTT. It is translated as CASSERAVTGAGGNQPQHF.